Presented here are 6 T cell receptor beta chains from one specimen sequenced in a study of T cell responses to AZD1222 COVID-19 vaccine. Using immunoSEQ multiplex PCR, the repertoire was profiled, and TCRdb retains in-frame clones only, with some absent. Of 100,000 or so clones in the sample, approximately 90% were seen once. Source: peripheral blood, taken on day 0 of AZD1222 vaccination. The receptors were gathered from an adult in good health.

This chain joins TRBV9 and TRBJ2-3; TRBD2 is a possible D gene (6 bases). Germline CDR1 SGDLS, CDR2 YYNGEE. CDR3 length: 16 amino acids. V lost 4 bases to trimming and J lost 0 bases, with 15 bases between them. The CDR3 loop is CASSYGGLVSTDTQYF. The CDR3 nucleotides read TGTGCCAGCAGCTATGGGGGACTGGTTAGCACAGATACGCAGTATTTT.

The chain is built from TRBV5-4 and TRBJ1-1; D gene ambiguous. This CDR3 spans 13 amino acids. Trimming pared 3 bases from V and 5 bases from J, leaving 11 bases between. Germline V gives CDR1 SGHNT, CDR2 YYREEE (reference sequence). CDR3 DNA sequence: TGTGCCAGCAGCTCCCTTTTGTATACTGAAGCTTTCTTT. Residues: CASSSLLYTEAFF.

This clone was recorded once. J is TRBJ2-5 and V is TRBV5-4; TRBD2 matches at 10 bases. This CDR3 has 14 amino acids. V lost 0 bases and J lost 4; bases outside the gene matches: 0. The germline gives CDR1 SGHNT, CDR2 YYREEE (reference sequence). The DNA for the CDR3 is TGTGCCAGCAGCTTGGCTAGCGGGAGAGAGACCCAGTACTTC. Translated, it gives CASSLASGRETQYF.

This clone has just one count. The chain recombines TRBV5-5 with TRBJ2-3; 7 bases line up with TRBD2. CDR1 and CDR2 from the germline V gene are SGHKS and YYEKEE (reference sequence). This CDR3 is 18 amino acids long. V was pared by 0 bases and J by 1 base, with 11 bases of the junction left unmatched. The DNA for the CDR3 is TGTGCCAGCAGCTTGGAGCACCCTAGCGGCACCCGCACAGATACGCAGTATTTT. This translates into CASSLEHPSGTRTDTQYF.

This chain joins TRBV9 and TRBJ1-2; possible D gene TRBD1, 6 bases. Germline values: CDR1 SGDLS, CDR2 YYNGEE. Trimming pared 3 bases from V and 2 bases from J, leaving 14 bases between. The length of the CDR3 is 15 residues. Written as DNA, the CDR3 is TGTGCCAGCAGCGGACACCGGGACATGAACTATGGCTACACCTTC. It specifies CASSGHRDMNYGYTF.

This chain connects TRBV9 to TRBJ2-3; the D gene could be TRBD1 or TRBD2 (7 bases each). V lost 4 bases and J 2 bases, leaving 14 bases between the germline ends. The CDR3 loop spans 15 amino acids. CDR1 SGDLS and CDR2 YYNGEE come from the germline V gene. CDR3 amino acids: CASSHQGGLTDTQYF. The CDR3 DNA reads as TGTGCCAGCAGCCACCAGGGGGGGCTCACAGATACGCAGTATTTT. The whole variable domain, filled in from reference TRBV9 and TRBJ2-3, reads DSGVTQTPKHLITATGQRVTLRCSPRSGDLSVYWYQQSLDQGLQFLIQYYNGEERAKGNILERFSAQQFPDLHSELNLSSLELGDSALYFCASSHQGGLTDTQYFGPGTRLTVL.